The TCR beta chain under discussion was sequenced for a study of spatial heterogeneity in lung cancer. Germline V gene data show CDR1 as MDHEN and CDR2 as SYDVKM. The CDR3 is 12 amino acids. The V end lost 6 bases, the J end lost 1 base, and 6 bases lay between the germline ends. MiXCR was run by TCRdb on the 5' RACE reads, yielding one entry per CDR3 protein. The sample lists some 96,000 distinct CDR3 sequences, 4.4% occurring once. The sample holds many counts of this clonotype. Its target is not known. Time point given: sample taken at primary tumor resection. Overall study results and limits: Tumor mutation counts were tracked by expanded intratumoral alpha and beta TCR counts.

The receptor was derived from a male donor with early-stage non-small cell lung cancer. The sample consisted of lung tumor tissue, taken at surgery. The gene calls are TRBV28 and TRBJ1-2; D is unresolved. CDR3 DNA sequence: TGTGCCAGCAGCCTTCTTAACTATGGCTACACCTTC. Residues: CASSLLNYGYTF.